The 8 T cell receptor beta chains below all came from one sample that was sequenced in a study of blood T cell repertoires in COVID-19. Clones were read by immunoSEQ multiplex PCR, and TCRdb kept only the in-frame ones, dropping some. Among 300,000 or so clones, about 90% were seen once, and the ten largest hold approximately 5.3%. The source material was PBMCs or T cells enriched from blood (not recorded which). The origin of the receptors is a woman in her 30s who had recovered from COVID-19.

At least ten counts were recorded for this clone. The genes are TRBV5-1 and TRBJ1-5; 7 bases line up with TRBD1. This CDR3 comprises 15 residues. The V gene end was trimmed by 0 bases and the J gene end by 6 bases; junction bases not matched to a gene: 6. CDR1 is SGHRS and CDR2 is YFSETQ in the germline V gene. Written as DNA, the CDR3 is TGCGCCAGCAGCTTGGAAGGGACAGAGGGTCAGCCCCAGCATTTT. This encodes CASSLEGTEGQPQHF.

The chain carries TRBV4-2 and TRBJ1-2; 7 nucleotides align to TRBD1. The CDR3 sequence is 17 residues long. Germline-derived CDR1 and CDR2 are LGHNA and YNFKEQ. Trimming at V came to 0 bases and at J to 3 bases, leaving 10 bases not matched to a gene. This CDR3 is CASSQDPSGTADYGYTF. The CDR3 bases are TGTGCCAGCAGCCAAGACCCTTCCGGGACAGCTGACTATGGCTACACCTTC.

This chain links TRBV3-1 (or the pseudogene TRBV3-2) with TRBJ2-7; 8 bases match TRBD1. Unmatched junction bases numbered 9, after V lost 3 bases and J lost 5 bases. CDR3 length: 15 amino acids. In germline, CDR1 is LGHDT, CDR2 YNNKEL (reference sequence). The CDR3 sequence: CASSHPGQGPHEQYF. The CDR3 DNA is TGTGCCAGCAGCCACCCCGGACAGGGCCCCCACGAGCAGTACTTC.

The V gene is TRBV6-4, the J gene TRBJ2-2, with a weak D call TRBD1 (6 bases). Germline V lookup: CDR1 MRHNA, CDR2 SNTAGT. V lost 5 bases and J lost 6, with 16 bases in between. This CDR3 is built from 15 residues. In DNA, the CDR3 is TGTGCCAGCAGTCAAGGTCAGGGGTCCCCCGGGGAGCTGTTTTTT. Its translation is CASSQGQGSPGELFF.

V gene TRBV4-3 combines with J gene TRBJ1-6; TRBD1 matches at 8 bases. Germline trimming cut 0 bases from V and 7 bases from J; bases unmatched to any gene: 8. There are 17 residues in the CDR3. Germline CDR1 is LGHNA and CDR2 is YSLEER. The CDR3 region is CASSQDRAGGRNSPLHF. CDR3 DNA: TGCGCCAGCAGCCAAGATAGGGCAGGGGGCCGAAATTCACCCCTCCACTTT.

The chain has TRBV19 and TRBJ2-1, with 9 bases matching TRBD2. The CDR3 extends over 17 amino acids. Germline V CDR1 and CDR2: LNHDA, SQIVND (reference sequence). V shed 1 base, J shed 9 bases, and the junction held 13 bases outside the gene matches. The CDR3 sequence: CASSIVLRAGGGIEQFF. CDR3 nucleotides: TGTGCCAGTAGTATAGTGCTGCGAGCGGGGGGTGGGATTGAGCAGTTCTTC.

The rearrangement links TRBV9 to TRBJ2-2; 9 bases agree with TRBD1. Germline CDR1 and CDR2: SGDLS and YYNGEE. V shed 3 bases and J 4 bases; nucleotides not matched to a gene: 7. The CDR3 runs to 16 residues. For the CDR3, the DNA is TGTGCCAGCAGCGGACAAGGGACAGGGCTCACCGGGGAGCTGTTTTTT. As protein: CASSGQGTGLTGELFF.

In this sample, this clone turned up once. The V call is TRBV16, the J call TRBJ1-4, with D hard to call. The germline V and J ends were trimmed by 0 bases and 7 bases, with 12 bases remaining between them. The CDR3 sequence is 15 residues long. Germline V gene lookup returns CDR1 KGHSY and CDR2 FQNENV. The CDR3 spells CASSQSPRGGEKLFF. In DNA, the CDR3 is TGTGCCAGCAGCCAATCCCCCCGGGGAGGTGAAAAACTGTTTTTT.